This T cell receptor beta chain was found in a study of blood T cell repertoires in COVID-19. V trimming: 2 bases; J trimming: 7 bases; junction bases outside the gene matches: 8. Germline lookup yields CDR1 MNHNS and CDR2 SASEGT. CDR3 length: 15 residues. The repertoire was sequenced with immunoSEQ multiplex PCR; TCRdb's copy has only in-frame clones and lacks some. The sample comprises around 100,000 clones, roughly 70% of which are singletons, and about 3.9% rests with the top ten. This clone appeared many times. Sequencing was done on a sample of peripheral blood. The V call is TRBV6-1, the J call TRBJ1-5; 7 nucleotides line up with TRBD1. This clonotype was sampled from an older man with COVID-19, enrolled during active disease. For the CDR3, the DNA is TGTGCCAGCAGTGAAATCTGGACAGGCGGCCAGCCCCAGCATTTT. Translated, it gives CASSEIWTGGQPQHF.